A selection of T cell receptor beta chains follows, all from one sample in a study of OX40 agonist ivuxolimab in advanced cancers. Generated by immunoSEQ multiplex PCR, the TCRdb table keeps only in-frame clones and is missing some. The sample yields 60,000 or so clones, around 93% seen once. The sample was CD4+ or CD8+ T cells sorted from blood, taken in a trial of the OX40 agonist ivuxolimab. The receptors were sampled from an adult with an advanced solid tumor such as melanoma, head and neck, liver or kidney cancer. CDR3s include the opening cysteine and the closing phenylalanine or tryptophan.

TRBJ2-7 | TRBV27 | CASSLRGGPYEQYF
TRBJ1-5 | TRBV9 | CASSQDEGPQPQHF
TRBJ2-2 | TRBV11-2 | CASSLAAASEFTGELFF
TRBJ1-1 | TRBV19 | CASSIDLYGTEAFF
TRBJ2-7 | TRBV11-2 | CASRPGGYNEQYF
TRBJ2-7 | TRBV15 | CATSRGAHPYEQYF
TRBJ2-7 | TRBV2 | CARGGTQTSYEQYF
TRBJ2-7 | TRBV7-9 | CASSYGFYEQYF
TRBJ1-5 | TRBV28 | CASSRVGQPQHF
TRBJ2-7 | TRBV28 | CASSLGGTYEQYF
TRBJ1-2 | TRBV6-5 | CASSPLRRENGYTF
TRBJ1-2 | TRBV28 | CASSLSYGERYTF
TRBJ2-5 | TRBV13 | CASSLKGRGQETQYF